This T cell receptor (beta chain) appears in the sequencing data of a study of T cells in Graves' hyperthyroidism and ophthalmopathy. CDR1 and CDR2 (germline): MNHGY, SVAAGI. V lost 3 bases to trimming and J lost 10 bases, with 15 bases between them. The CDR3 is 14 amino acids. RNA transcripts gave rise to amplified TCR beta CDR3 regions. The TCR CDR3 was amplified in a first-round RT-PCR using the HTBI primer set. Using its own MiXCR run on the multiplex PCR reads, TCRdb lists one record per CDR3 protein. The data show approximately 420,000 distinct CDR3 sequences, more than 12% seen once. The TCR comes from a woman in her twenties or thirties with Graves' hyperthyroidism. The specimen was blood. The chain employs TRBV6-9 and TRBJ1-4, with D possibly matching TRBD1 (6 bases). The CDR3 region is CASSYDTLGGKLFF. The CDR3 DNA is TGTGCCAGCAGTTACGACACCCTAGGGGGAAAACTGTTTTTT.